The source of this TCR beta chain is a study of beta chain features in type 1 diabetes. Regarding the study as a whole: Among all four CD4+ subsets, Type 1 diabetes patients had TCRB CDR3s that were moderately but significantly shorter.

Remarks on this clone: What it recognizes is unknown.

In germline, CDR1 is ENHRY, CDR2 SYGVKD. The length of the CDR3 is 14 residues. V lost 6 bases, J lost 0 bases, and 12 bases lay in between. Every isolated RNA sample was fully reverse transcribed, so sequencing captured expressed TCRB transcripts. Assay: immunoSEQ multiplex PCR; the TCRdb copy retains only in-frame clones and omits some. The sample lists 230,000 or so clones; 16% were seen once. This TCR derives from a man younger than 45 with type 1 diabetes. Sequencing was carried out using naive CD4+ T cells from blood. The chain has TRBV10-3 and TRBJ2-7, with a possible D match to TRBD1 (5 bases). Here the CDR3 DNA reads TGTGCCATCAGGGCAGGGTCGAGCTCCTACGAGCAGTACTTC. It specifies CAIRAGSSSYEQYF.